The 28 T cell receptor beta chains below come from one sample, sequenced in a study of T cell clones after liver transplantation. The assay was immunoSEQ multiplex PCR, and TCRdb's table has in-frame clones only and misses some. The table shows around 75,000 clones, with approximately 81% occurring only once. The starting material was CD4+ T cells from blood, obtained less than 50 months after liver transplant. The receptor set was obtained from a human patient who received a liver transplant. A share of the T cells may be of graft donor origin.

V gene TRBV2 combines with J gene TRBJ2-2, with D perhaps matching TRBD2 (5 bases). The CDR3 has 12 amino acids. Looked up from germline, CDR1 is SNHLY and CDR2 is FYNNEI. V was cut by 3 bases and J by 7 bases, with 6 bases left in between. CDR3 nucleotide sequence: TGTGCCAGCAGTGACGGGGTCGGGGAGCTGTTTTTT. This gives the protein CASSDGVGELFF.

The CDR3 is CASGTGRNTGELFF. The CDR3 DNA reads TGTGCCAGCGGGACTGGGAGGAACACCGGGGAGCTGTTTTTT. The chain has TRBV7-2 and TRBJ2-2; perhaps TRBD2 as D (6 bases). The CDR3 has 14 residues. Germline values: CDR1 SGHTA, CDR2 FQGNSA. V lost 8 bases, J lost 1 base, and 11 bases lay in between.

V and J are TRBV11-2 and TRBJ1-5; a weak D match, TRBD1 (5 bases). Germline CDR1 and CDR2: SGHAT and FQNNGV. The CDR3 length is 16 residues. Trimming stripped 5 bases from V and 9 bases from J, with 23 bases between. In nucleotides, the CDR3 is TGTGCCAGCAGCCCTCTGAACCCGGGACGGGCGGGGCCCCAGCATTTT. This encodes CASSPLNPGRAGPQHF. Drawing the rest from reference TRBV11-2 and TRBJ1-5, the complete variable domain is EAGVAQSPRYKIIEKRQSVAFWCNPISGHATLYWYQQILGQGPKLLIQFQNNGVVDDSQLPKDRFSAERLKGVDSTLKIQPAKLEDSAVYLCASSPLNPGRAGPQHFGDGTRLSIL.

Comment on this clone: Other nucleotide sequences in the sample specify the same CDR3. The J gene is TRBJ1-1, the V gene TRBV18, with D perhaps matching TRBD1 (6 bases). This CDR3 comprises 13 residues. V gave up 5 bases and J gave up 0 bases, with 7 bases separating them. CDR1 KGHSH and CDR2 LQKENI come from the germline V gene. CDR3 in DNA: TGTGCCAGCTCAACAGGGATGAACACTGAAGCTTTCTTT. Amino acids: CASSTGMNTEAFF. Complete variable domain (other parts from reference TRBV18 and TRBJ1-1): NAGVMQNPRHLVRRRGQEARLRCSPMKGHSHVYWYRQLPEEGLKFMVYLQKENIIDESGMPKERFSAEFPKEGPSILRIQQVVRGDSAAYFCASSTGMNTEAFFGQGTRLTVV.

V usage is TRBV27 and J usage is TRBJ2-6; D may correspond to TRBD1 or TRBD2 (5 bases each). This CDR3 region has 17 residues. V lost 5 bases and J lost 1, with 15 bases in between. The germline CDR1 and CDR2 sequences are MNHEY and SMNVEV (reference sequence). The CDR3 is CASSPIDGASGANVLTF. The CDR3 DNA is TGTGCCAGCAGTCCGATCGACGGGGCATCTGGGGCCAACGTCCTGACTTTC.

The genes are TRBV7-2 and TRBJ1-1; D is possibly TRBD1 (5 bases). Looked up from germline, CDR1 is SGHTA and CDR2 is FQGNSA. The CDR3 runs to 14 residues. Trimming stripped 5 bases from V and 1 base from J, with 11 bases between. The CDR3 protein is CASSPRGRNTEAFF. CDR3 nucleotide sequence: TGTGCCAGCAGCCCACGGGGGAGGAACACTGAAGCTTTCTTT.

This chain joins TRBV9 and TRBJ1-5, with D possibly being TRBD1 (6 bases). V lost 3 bases and J 4 bases, leaving 11 bases between the germline ends. The CDR3 consists of 14 residues. Germline V gene sequence: CDR1 SGDLS, CDR2 YYNGEE. CDR3 nucleotides: TGTGCCAGCAGCGCCGGACAGCCTAATCAGCCCCAGCATTTT. Translation: CASSAGQPNQPQHF.

This chain joins TRBV5-4 and TRBJ1-2, with unresolved D. The CDR3 runs to 17 residues. V was cut by 2 bases and J by 2 bases, with 19 bases left in between. Germline V CDR1 and CDR2: SGHNT, YYREEE (reference sequence). CDR3 in DNA: TGTGCCAGCAGCTTCACCTTAAGGACCGATATGAACTATGGCTACACCTTC. This codes for CASSFTLRTDMNYGYTF. Drawing the rest from reference TRBV5-4 and TRBJ1-2, the complete variable domain is ETGVTQSPTHLIKTRGQQVTLRCSSQSGHNTVSWYQQALGQGPQFIFQYYREEENGRGNFPPRFSGLQFPNYSSELNVNALELDDSALYLCASSFTLRTDMNYGYTFGSGTRLTVV.

The chain recombines TRBV28 with TRBJ2-7; 12 bases agree with TRBD1. In germline, CDR1 is MDHEN, CDR2 SYDVKM. Losses at the gene ends were 8 bases for V and 4 bases for J; bases not matched to a gene: 9. This CDR3 spans 15 amino acids. The CDR3 DNA reads as TGTGCCAGCCTCCGCCCGGGACAGGGGGCATACGAGCAGTACTTC. Translated: CASLRPGQGAYEQYF. Full variable domain (outside the CDR3, taken from reference TRBV28 and TRBJ2-7): DVKVTQSSRYLVKRTGEKVFLECVQDMDHENMFWYRQDPGLGLRLIYFSYDVKMKEKGDIPEGYSVSREKKERFSLILESASTNQTSMYLCASLRPGQGAYEQYFGPGTRLTVT.

The V gene is TRBV11-2, the J gene TRBJ2-2; TRBD1 matches 7 bases. The CDR3 covers 16 residues. CDR1 and CDR2 from the germline V gene are SGHAT and FQNNGV. Germline trimming cut 6 bases from V and 0 bases from J; bases unmatched to any gene: 7. The CDR3 sequence is CASSELTGSNTGELFF. CDR3 nucleotide sequence: TGTGCCAGCAGTGAACTGACAGGGTCGAACACCGGGGAGCTGTTTTTT.

This clone was counted once. V is TRBV2 and J is TRBJ1-1; 7 bases are shared with TRBD1. The V and J ends lost 5 bases and 4 bases, in that order; junction bases with no gene match: 7. This CDR3 contains 14 residues. Germline V gene sequence: CDR1 SNHLY, CDR2 FYNNEI. The CDR3 DNA reads TGTGCCAGCAGTCTAATACAGGGGACCACTGAAGCTTTCTTT. Its protein is CASSLIQGTTEAFF.

The V gene is TRBV10-3, the J gene TRBJ2-1; TRBD2 matches at 9 bases. This CDR3 comprises 13 residues. The germline CDR1 and CDR2 sequences are ENHRY and SYGVKD. Losses at the gene ends were 7 bases for V and 4 bases for J; bases not matched to a gene: 2. The CDR3 nucleotides read TGTGCCATCAATAGCGGGGGATACAATGAGCAGTTCTTC. It encodes CAINSGGYNEQFF.

The genes are TRBV19 and TRBJ1-4, with 7 positions matching TRBD1. The germline V gene encodes CDR1 LNHDA and CDR2 SQIVND (reference sequence). The CDR3 is made up of 14 amino acids. V was clipped by 10 bases and J by 3 bases; unmatched bases: 8. The CDR3 is CATLGQPPNEKLFF. The CDR3 region has the DNA TGTGCCACCTTGGGACAGCCTCCTAATGAAAAACTGTTTTTT.

The J gene is TRBJ1-1, the V gene TRBV28; D gene uncertain. Trimming stripped 8 bases from V and 5 bases from J, with 15 bases between. Germline-derived CDR1 and CDR2 are MDHEN and SYDVKM. The CDR3 is made up of 13 amino acids. CDR3 DNA: TGTGCCAGCGTGGGAAAAGGGCGGACTGAAGCTTTCTTT. Its protein product is CASVGKGRTEAFF.

The chain combines TRBV5-4 with TRBJ2-3; the D call may be TRBD1 or TRBD2 (7 bases each). The CDR3 spans 14 residues. The V gene lost 5 bases and the J gene lost 6 bases, with 16 bases spanning the gap. CDR1 is SGHNT and CDR2 is YYREEE in the germline V gene (reference sequence). In DNA, the CDR3 is TGTGCCAGCAGGCAGGGGGGGGCAAGGGATACGCAGTATTTT. This gives the protein CASRQGGARDTQYF.

The chain recombines TRBV5-1 with TRBJ1-6, with D unclear. The CDR3 has 15 amino acids. V was trimmed by 0 bases and J by 8 bases, leaving 12 bases between them. Germline CDR1 reads SGHRS; CDR2 reads YFSETQ. The CDR3 protein is CASSLALLRYSPLHF. CDR3 sequence (DNA): TGCGCCAGCAGCTTGGCTCTCCTGAGGTATTCACCCCTCCACTTT.

The rearrangement joins TRBV5-3 to TRBJ1-1, with D possibly TRBD1 on 6 matching bases. Being an ORF, TRBV5-3 has a function that is uncertain. CDR3 length: 14 amino acids. V lost 8 bases and J lost 8, with 22 bases in between. The CDR3 sequence is CASLIPGHSSEAFF. The CDR3 DNA reads TGTGCCAGTTTAATTCCGGGACATAGTTCCGAAGCTTTCTTT.

This chain links TRBV30 with TRBJ1-5; no firm D call. V was cut by 1 base and J by 0 bases, with 4 bases left in between. Germline V CDR1 and CDR2: GTSNPN, SVGIG (reference sequence). CDR3 length: 13 amino acids. The CDR3 nucleotides read TGTGCCTGGAGTGACAGTAGCAATCAGCCCCAGCATTTT. Translating gives CAWSDSSNQPQHF.

This chain uses TRBV2 with TRBJ1-4; 8 bases align to TRBD1. This CDR3 spans 15 amino acids. Germline CDR1 reads SNHLY; CDR2 reads FYNNEI. The ends lost 3 bases at V and 5 bases at J; junction bases unmatched: 5. Here the CDR3 DNA reads TGTGCCAGCAGTGATGGCAGGGGGCGAAATGAAAAACTGTTTTTT. Residues: CASSDGRGRNEKLFF.

J is TRBJ1-4 and V is TRBV4-2; TRBD1 might be the D (6 bases). CDR1 and CDR2 from the germline V gene are LGHNA and YNFKEQ. V lost 1 base, J lost 8 bases, and 20 bases lay in between. The CDR3 is 17 residues long. The CDR3 coding sequence is TGTGCCAGCAGCCAAGCCGCGGCTCGGGGGGCGGGGGAAAAACTGTTTTTT. It is translated as CASSQAAARGAGEKLFF.

The rearrangement links TRBV7-2 to TRBJ2-6; 7 bases are a match to TRBD1. The germline gives CDR1 SGHTA, CDR2 FQGNSA. The CDR3 totals 17 residues. Trimming at V came to 1 base and at J to 4 bases, leaving 7 bases not matched to a gene. The CDR3 region has the DNA TGTGCCAGCAGCTTAGTAGGGGGCACTGGCGGGGCCAACGTCCTGACTTTC. Protein: CASSLVGGTGGANVLTF.

V usage is TRBV25-1 and J usage is TRBJ2-1, with TRBD2 identical over 9 bases. This CDR3 is 18 amino acids long. V gave up 2 bases and J gave up 4 bases; unmatched junction bases: 12. CDR1 and CDR2 from the germline V gene are MGHDK and SYGVNS. CDR3 region: CASSEPSVERGEYNEQFF. For the CDR3, the DNA is TGTGCCAGCAGTGAACCCTCTGTTGAGCGGGGGGAATACAATGAGCAGTTCTTC.

CDR3 amino acids: CASSRTGNEQFF. The CDR3 DNA is TGTGCCAGCAGTAGGACAGGGAATGAGCAGTTCTTC. The chain has TRBV2 and TRBJ2-1, with TRBD1 matching 8 bases. The CDR3 is 12 amino acids. J lost 7 bases, V lost 5 bases, and 1 base had no gene match. The germline V gene encodes CDR1 SNHLY and CDR2 FYNNEI.

This clone was recorded only once. The chain combines TRBV19 with TRBJ1-5; a possible D gene is TRBD1 (5 bases). Germline values: CDR1 LNHDA, CDR2 SQIVND (reference sequence). V was shortened by 6 bases and J by 2 bases, with 17 bases between the two germline ends. The CDR3 runs to 16 residues. CDR3 DNA sequence: TGTGCCAGTAGAGGGACTCCCCCTGGGGGCAATCAGCCCCAGCATTTT. Residues: CASRGTPPGGNQPQHF.

The chain joins TRBV5-1 to TRBJ1-3, with a tentative D call TRBD1 (6 bases). Deletions cut 4 bases from V and 3 bases from J, with 17 bases between. Germline V gene data show CDR1 as SGHRS and CDR2 as YFSETQ. CDR3 size: 16 residues. The CDR3 spells CASSLGGGTRGNTIYF. CDR3 nucleotides: TGCGCCAGCAGCCTGGGAGGGGGGACGCGTGGAAACACCATATATTTT.

This chain uses TRBV5-5 with TRBJ2-7, with D uncertain. Germline CDR1 reads SGHKS; CDR2 reads YYEKEE (reference sequence). The CDR3 is 15 amino acids. The V and J ends lost 3 bases and 1 base respectively, with 14 bases between them. Here the CDR3 DNA reads TGTGCCAGCAGCTCCACCCAGGAAGGGTCCTACGAGCAGTACTTC. Translated, it gives CASSSTQEGSYEQYF.

This chain joins TRBV7-9 and TRBJ1-3; 10 bases fit TRBD1. V lost 5 bases, J lost 8 bases, and 3 bases stayed unmatched. Per germline, CDR1 SEHNR and CDR2 FQNEAQ (reference sequence). This CDR3 spans 13 amino acids. The CDR3, as DNA: TGTGCCAGCAGCCTCGGACAGGGGGACACCATATATTTT. It encodes CASSLGQGDTIYF.

This sequence joins TRBV6-1 and TRBJ2-2, with 8 bases aligning to TRBD2. This CDR3 has 14 amino acids. Germline V gene sequence: CDR1 MNHNS, CDR2 SASEGT. V dropped 8 bases and J dropped 5; count of bases not matched to a gene: 7. CDR3 sequence: CASGLLAVTGELFF. The CDR3 bases are TGTGCCAGCGGTCTACTAGCGGTTACCGGGGAGCTGTTTTTT.